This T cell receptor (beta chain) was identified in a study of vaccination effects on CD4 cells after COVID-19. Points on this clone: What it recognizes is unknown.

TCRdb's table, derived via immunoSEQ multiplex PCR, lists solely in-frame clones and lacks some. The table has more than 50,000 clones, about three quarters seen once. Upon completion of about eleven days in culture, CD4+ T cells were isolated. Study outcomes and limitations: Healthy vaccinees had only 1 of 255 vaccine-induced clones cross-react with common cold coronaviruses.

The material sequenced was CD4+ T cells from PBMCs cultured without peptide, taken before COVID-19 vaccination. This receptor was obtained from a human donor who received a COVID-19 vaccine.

The CDR3 reads CASSLTGGLIDTEAFF. In DNA form, the CDR3 reads TGCGCCAGCAGCTTGACAGGGGGCCTGATCGACACTGAAGCTTTCTTT. V gene TRBV5-1 combines with J gene TRBJ1-1, with 9 bases identical to TRBD1. This CDR3 comprises 16 residues. J lost 3 bases, V lost 1 base, and 7 bases had no gene match. Germline V gene lookup returns CDR1 SGHRS and CDR2 YFSETQ.